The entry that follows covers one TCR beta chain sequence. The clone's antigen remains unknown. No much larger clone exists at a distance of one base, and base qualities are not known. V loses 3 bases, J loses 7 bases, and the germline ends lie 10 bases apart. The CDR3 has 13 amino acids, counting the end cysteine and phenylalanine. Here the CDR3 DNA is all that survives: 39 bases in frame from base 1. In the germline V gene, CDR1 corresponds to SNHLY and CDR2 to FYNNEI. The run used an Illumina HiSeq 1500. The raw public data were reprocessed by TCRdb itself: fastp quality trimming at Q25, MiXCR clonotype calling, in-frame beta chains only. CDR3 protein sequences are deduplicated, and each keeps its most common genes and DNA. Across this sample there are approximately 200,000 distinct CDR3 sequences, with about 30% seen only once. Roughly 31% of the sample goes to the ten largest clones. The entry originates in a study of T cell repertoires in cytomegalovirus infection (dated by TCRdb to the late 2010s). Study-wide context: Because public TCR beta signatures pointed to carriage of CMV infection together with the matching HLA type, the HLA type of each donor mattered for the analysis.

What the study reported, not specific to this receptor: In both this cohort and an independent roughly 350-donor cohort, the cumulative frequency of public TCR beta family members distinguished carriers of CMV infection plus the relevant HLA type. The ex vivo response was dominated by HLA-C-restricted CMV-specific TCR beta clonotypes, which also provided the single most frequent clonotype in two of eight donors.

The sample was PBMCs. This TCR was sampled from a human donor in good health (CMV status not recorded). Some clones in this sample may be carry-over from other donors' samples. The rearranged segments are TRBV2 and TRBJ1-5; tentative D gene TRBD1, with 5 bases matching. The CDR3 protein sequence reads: CASSEIRGQPQHF. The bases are TGTGCCAGCAGTGAGATTAGGGGCCAGCCCCAGCATTTT.